The 32 T cell receptor beta chains given below trace back to one sample, sequenced in a study of tumor-infiltrating lymphocytes in primary liver carcinoma. A constant-region primer primed TCR beta cDNA synthesis from 400 to 550 ng of total RNA. What produced the TCR beta libraries was three nested multiplex PCR rounds using slightly modified ARM-PCR. Primers for the first two PCR rounds were TRBV1-TRBV30 forward primers and a C-beta reverse primer (roughly 10 cycles per round). TCRdb fed the multiplex PCR reads into MiXCR, producing one record per CDR3 protein. The sample lists about 200,000 distinct CDR3 sequences; less than 65% were seen once. The blood RNA (from unsorted whole blood) was obtained, and germline DNA was also extracted. The sequenced material came from peripheral blood. The receptors were sampled from an older woman with primary liver carcinoma and hepatitis B virus infection.

About this clonotype: A read error may explain this, as a much larger clone is one base away. The rearrangement joins TRBV4-1 to TRBJ2-1, with no clear D. This CDR3 spans 13 amino acids. In germline, CDR1 is MGHRA, CDR2 YSYEKL. The V gene lost 3 bases and the J gene lost 10 bases, with 13 bases spanning the gap. CDR3 amino acids: CASSHACLGEQFF. The DNA of the CDR3 is TGCGCCAGCAGCCACGCGTGTTTAGGCGAGCAGTTCTTC.

Turning to this clonotype: A much larger clone sits a single nucleotide away, making a read error possible. This chain connects TRBV12-5 to TRBJ1-2, with D possibly TRBD1 on 5 matching bases. Germline V gene lookup returns CDR1 LGHNT and CDR2 FRNRAP. The ends were cut back, 8 bases at V and 2 bases at J, with 21 bases in the middle. This CDR3 comprises 16 residues. Written as DNA, the CDR3 is TGTGCTAGTTGTTCCCCCCACCGCCGGGGGAACTATGGCTACACCTTC. As protein: CASCSPHRRGNYGYTF.

Comments on this clonotype: A much bigger clone sits one base away, suggesting this may be a read error. This sequence joins TRBV11-2 and TRBJ1-1; D ambiguous. V lost 10 bases and J lost 5, with 20 bases in between. Germline V gene data show CDR1 as SGHAT and CDR2 as FQNNGV. The length of the CDR3 is 14 residues. The CDR3 sequence is CANGYSGPKTEAFF. As DNA, the CDR3 is TGTGCCAACGGCTATAGCGGTCCGAAGACTGAAGCTTTCTTT.

The chain couples TRBV5-1 to TRBJ2-3, with D possibly TRBD1 on 6 matching bases. Deletions cut 1 base from V and 1 base from J, with 7 bases between. CDR3 length equals 14 residues. Per germline, CDR1 SGHRS and CDR2 YFSETQ. The CDR3 spells CASSLRTGTDTQYF. DNA of the CDR3: TGCGCCAGCAGCTTGCGGACAGGCACAGATACGCAGTATTTT.

Points on this clonotype: The conserved final phenylalanine or tryptophan is absent from the CDR3, which likely points to a read error. The chain joins TRBV11-2 to TRBJ1-1; possibly TRBD1 for D (5 bases). CDR1 and CDR2 (germline): SGHAT, FQNNGV. V lost 7 bases to trimming and J lost 9 bases, with 15 bases between them. CDR3 length equals 12 residues. The chain's CDR3 is CASNSKQAKAFY. CDR3 nucleotide sequence: TGTGCCAGCAACTCTAAACAGGCTAAAGCTTTCTAT.

This clonotype was seen a few times. At one end, the junction sequence differs from germline, possibly due to a read error. V is TRBV6-1 and J is TRBJ1-1, with a tentative D call TRBD1 (5 bases). The CDR3 spans 15 residues. CDR1 is MNHNS and CDR2 is SASEGT in the germline V gene. CDR3 loop: CSSSASFGGNTEAFF. CDR3 sequence (DNA): TGTTCCAGCAGTGCATCCTTTGGGGGAAACACTGAAGCTTTCTTT.

As to this clonotype: A clone one base away is much larger, so this may be a read error. The rearrangement links TRBV6-1 to TRBJ2-4, with 8 bases that match TRBD1. The V gene's germline CDR1 is MNHNS and CDR2 SASEGT. CDR3 size: 14 residues. V dropped 10 bases and J dropped 7; count of bases not matched to a gene: 12. The CDR3 bases are TGTGCCAACAGAGAGACAGGGGCCCTCAACATTCAGTACTTC. It encodes CANRETGALNIQYF.

Concerning this clonotype itself: One end of the junction varies from germline; a read error may be responsible. This rearrangement joins TRBV5-1 to TRBJ2-3, with 8 nucleotides matching TRBD1. CDR3 size: 15 residues. Looked up from germline, CDR1 is SGHRS and CDR2 is YFSETQ. In DNA, the CDR3 is TGCACCAGCAGCTTCGGGACAGGATTCACAGATACGCAGTATTTT. The encoded protein is CTSSFGTGFTDTQYF.

The J gene is TRBJ2-1, the V gene TRBV5-1; tentatively, D is TRBD1 or TRBD2 (6 bases each). V was cut by 2 bases and J by 9 bases, with 15 bases left in between. Germline CDR1 and CDR2: SGHRS and YFSETQ. This CDR3 region has 14 residues. The CDR3 DNA reads as TGCGCCAGCAGCTTTGGGGGGCCGATCCTTGAGCAGTTCTTC. Amino acids: CASSFGGPILEQFF. The whole variable domain, filled in from reference TRBV5-1 and TRBJ2-1, reads KAGVTQTPRYLIKTRGQQVTLSCSPISGHRSVSWYQQTPGQGLQFLFEYFSETQRNKGNFPGRFSGRQFSNSRSEMNVSTLELGDSALYLCASSFGGPILEQFFGPGTRLTVL.

Comment on this clonotype: The junction differs from germline at one of its ends, possibly a read error. The rearrangement joins TRBV11-2 to TRBJ2-5, with D uncertain. This CDR3 comprises 13 residues. Germline lookup yields CDR1 SGHAT and CDR2 FQNNGV. As DNA, the CDR3 is TGTGCTAGCAGCTTAGAGCCCGAAGAGACCCATTACTTC. Protein: CASSLEPEETHYF.

This clonotype was detected many times. The chain joins TRBV10-3 to TRBJ1-6, with TRBD1 as a possible D gene (5 bases). Looked up from germline, CDR1 is ENHRY and CDR2 is SYGVKD. V lost 2 bases and J lost 5, with 10 bases in between. CDR3 size: 15 residues. The CDR3 nucleotides are TGTGCCATCAGTGAGAGTGGGACCGATAATTCACCCCTCCACTTT. Amino acid sequence: CAISESGTDNSPLHF.

Concerning this clonotype itself: A read error may produce the germline difference seen at one junction end. The genes are TRBV5-1 and TRBJ2-1; TRBD2 aligns across 11 bases. Germline V lookup: CDR1 SGHRS, CDR2 YFSETQ. The CDR3 covers 16 residues. CDR3 residues: CASSSLTSGTLNEQSF. In DNA form, the CDR3 reads TGTGCCAGCAGCTCGCTGACTAGCGGGACCTTAAATGAGCAGTCCTTC.

With respect to this clonotype: At one end, the junction sequence differs from germline, possibly due to a read error. The J gene is TRBJ2-1, the V gene TRBV12-3 or TRBV12-4, with no clear D. CDR3 size: 13 residues. CDR3 loop: CASSLVGNNVQFF. The DNA of the CDR3 is TGTGCCAGCAGTTTAGTTGGGAACAATGTGCAGTTCTTC.

As concerns this clonotype: The conserved closing phenylalanine or tryptophan is absent in this CDR3, likely reflecting a read error. No DNA is shown, since the ends of the CDR3 on it are uncertain; the CDR3 is the one TCRdb lists. This chain connects TRBV11-3 to TRBJ2-7; the D call of TRBD1 is as the table states it, not checked on the DNA. The CDR3 is 15 amino acids long, termini counted. Germline V gene lookup returns CDR1 SGHNT and CDR2 YENEEA. CDR3 protein: CASSPGIGGNYEQNI.

This chain uses TRBV5-1 with TRBJ1-3; D remains unclear. Germline lookup yields CDR1 SGHRS and CDR2 YFSETQ. CDR3 size: 19 residues. V was clipped by 0 bases and J by 0 bases, with 19 bases between them. The CDR3 here is CASSLGTWTTRSSGNTIYF. The DNA for the CDR3 is TGCGCCAGCAGCTTGGGAACGTGGACGACAAGAAGCTCTGGAAACACCATATATTTT. Complete variable domain (other parts from reference TRBV5-1 and TRBJ1-3): KAGVTQTPRYLIKTRGQQVTLSCSPISGHRSVSWYQQTPGQGLQFLFEYFSETQRNKGNFPGRFSGRQFSNSRSEMNVSTLELGDSALYLCASSLGTWTTRSSGNTIYFGEGSWLTVV.

As concerns this clonotype: This may be a read error: a much more frequent sequence differs by one nucleotide. CDR3 nucleotide sequence: TGTGCCAGCAGCCTGCACACTAGCGGGAGGCCTTGGGAGCAGTTCTTC. It yields the protein CASSLHTSGRPWEQFF. The genes are TRBV6-5 and TRBJ2-1; 12 bases fit TRBD2. The CDR3 runs to 16 residues. With V trimmed by 6 bases and J by 10 bases, 13 bases remained unmatched. CDR1 and CDR2 (germline): MNHEY, SVGAGI.

As for this clonotype: Given the absence of the conserved phenylalanine or tryptophan at the CDR3 end, a read error is likely. This CDR3 reads CASSSEGLVDRQETQYS. The CDR3 DNA sequence: TGTGCCAGCAGCTCAGAAGGACTAGTGGACCGCCAAGAGACCCAGTACTCC. The chain uses TRBV11-1 and TRBJ2-5, with TRBD2 matching over 7 bases. The CDR3 runs 17 residues. In germline, CDR1 is SGHAT, CDR2 FQDESV (reference sequence). Trimming at V came to 4 bases and at J to 1 base, leaving 12 bases not matched to a gene.

The chain recombines TRBV7-3 with TRBJ2-5, with 11 bases lining up with TRBD1. Germline values: CDR1 SGHTA, CDR2 FQGTGA. The CDR3 spans 16 residues. The junction had 9 bases not matched to a gene; V was cut back by 4 bases and J by 5 bases. DNA for the CDR3: TGTGCCAGCAGCTCAAGCTCTAGGACAGGGGGCGAGACCCAGTACTTC. This gives the protein CASSSSSRTGGETQYF.

Details on this clonotype: With a much larger clone just one base away, this may be a read error. The chain is built from TRBV4-2 and TRBJ2-2; perhaps TRBD2 as D (5 bases). This CDR3 is 16 amino acids long. Germline lookup yields CDR1 LGHNA and CDR2 YNFKEQ. The V end lost 0 bases, the J end lost 2 bases, and 10 bases lay between the germline ends. CDR3: CASSQEGGSNTGELFF. The CDR3 DNA reads TGTGCCAGCAGCCAAGAAGGCGGGTCAAACACCGGGGAGCTGTTTTTT.

A note on this clonotype: The junction does not match germline at one end; this may be a read error. The V call is TRBV4-1, the J call TRBJ1-2; tentatively, D is TRBD1 (6 bases). Per the germline V gene, CDR1 is MGHRA and CDR2 is YSYEKL. The CDR3 spans 14 residues. In nucleotides, the CDR3 is TGCGCCAGCGGCCAAATGGGGGGGCACTATAGCTACACCTTC. Translation: CASGQMGGHYSYTF.

This clonotype was observed a single time. This could be a read error, since a much larger clone is one nucleotide away. The CDR3 protein is CASSYANSALHF. The CDR3 DNA sequence: TGTGCCAGCAGTTACGCTAATTCAGCCCTCCACTTT. This rearrangement joins TRBV6-5 to TRBJ1-6; D is ambiguous. Germline V gene lookup returns CDR1 MNHEY and CDR2 SVGAGI. The CDR3 is 12 residues long.

With regard to this clonotype: One junction end does not reproduce the germline sequence, and a read error may be involved. The chain recombines TRBV6-1 with TRBJ2-5; 10 bases agree with TRBD1. Germline values: CDR1 MNHNS, CDR2 SASEGT. This CDR3 region has 16 residues. In DNA, the CDR3 is TGTGTCAGCAGGGACAGGGGAGGGAGCGCGGGAGAGACCCAGTACTTC. Amino acids: CVSRDRGGSAGETQYF.

As for this clonotype: A much larger clone differs by one base, so this may be a read error. The chain combines TRBV6-5 with TRBJ2-1, with D tentatively TRBD1 (5 bases). Germline assignment: CDR1 MNHEY and CDR2 SVGAGI. The CDR3 loop spans 15 amino acids. CDR3 in DNA: TGTGCCAGCACCAGAAGTCAGTATAGGGGTTATGAGCAGCTCTTC. Encoded protein: CASTRSQYRGYEQLF.

Note on this clonotype: A single base separates this from a much larger clone, so it may be a read error. V gene TRBV6-5 combines with J gene TRBJ1-6; a weak D match, TRBD1 (6 bases). Trimming took off 5 bases at V and 9 bases at J, with 17 bases between the two ends. Germline CDR1 reads MNHEY; CDR2 reads SVGAGI. This CDR3 region has 15 residues. The CDR3 here is CASSTGQTDGSPLHF. In nucleotides, the CDR3 is TGTGCCAGCAGTACCGGACAGACAGACGGTTCACCCCTCCACTTT.

Comment on this clonotype: Just one base apart from a much larger clone, this may be a read error. The gene calls are TRBV6-2 or TRBV6-3 and TRBJ2-1; D ambiguous. This CDR3 is built from 14 residues. The germline V gene has CDR1 MNHEY and CDR2 SVGEGT. The germline V and J ends were trimmed by 10 bases and 9 bases, with 22 bases remaining between them. The DNA for the CDR3 is TGTGCCATCATCACGGGTCCAGTGAGCCGTGAGCAGTTCTTC. It codes for CAIITGPVSREQFF.

With regard to this clonotype: A much larger clone is a single base away; this may be a read error. The chain employs TRBV10-3 and TRBJ2-7, with D possibly TRBD1 on 6 matching bases. The V gene lost 5 bases and the J gene lost 3 bases, with 20 bases spanning the gap. The CDR3 contains 16 residues. Germline values: CDR1 ENHRY, CDR2 SYGVKD. The CDR3 loop reads CAISTSNTGQIYEQYF. The CDR3 DNA reads as TGTGCCATCAGTACCTCAAATACGGGACAAATCTACGAGCAGTACTTC.

As regards this clonotype: It is likely a read error, because the conserved phenylalanine at the end of the CDR3 is missing. The chain has TRBV6-1 and TRBJ2-5, with 10 bases matching TRBD2. From germline, CDR1 is MNHNS and CDR2 SASEGT. The CDR3 has 19 residues. V gave up 1 base and J gave up 5 bases; unmatched junction bases: 16. CDR3 amino acids: CASSEVDSGRITGRETQYL. The CDR3 region has the DNA TGTGCCAGCAGTGAAGTCGATAGCGGGAGGATCACGGGTCGCGAGACCCAGTACCTC.

A note on this clonotype: Mismatch with germline at one junction end may stem from a read error. This chain links TRBV5-1 with TRBJ2-1; TRBD2 matches 9 bases. The CDR3 has 15 residues. Germline-derived CDR1 and CDR2 are SGHRS and YFSETQ. The CDR3 reads CPSSYLAGGTNEQFF. CDR3 DNA sequence: TGCCCCAGCAGCTACCTGGCGGGAGGGACCAATGAGCAGTTCTTC.

In the case of this clonotype: Because the CDR3 is missing its conserved closing phenylalanine or tryptophan, this is likely a read error. V gene TRBV4-1 combines with J gene TRBJ2-7; D gene uncertain. Germline V gives CDR1 MGHRA, CDR2 YSYEKL. The CDR3 has 13 amino acids. V gave up 6 bases and J gave up 3 bases, with 12 bases separating them. CDR3 DNA sequence: TGCGCCAGCAGGGGGAATGGCCGCTACGAGCAGTACTTG. Protein: CASRGNGRYEQYL.

This clonotype has ten or more counts. This sequence joins TRBV11-2 and TRBJ1-2; no clear D. Germline V lookup: CDR1 SGHAT, CDR2 FQNNGV. This CDR3 region has 14 residues. Trimming left V 2 bases short and J 3 bases short, with 10 bases between. The CDR3 coding sequence is TGTGCCAGCAGCTTACTTGCTCAGGACTATGGCTACACCTTC. It translates to CASSLLAQDYGYTF.

Remarks on this clonotype: At one of its ends the junction is not consistent with the germline gene, which may arise from a read error. The V gene is TRBV28, the J gene TRBJ1-1; D unresolved. CDR3 length: 15 residues. Germline values: CDR1 MDHEN, CDR2 SYDVKM. The CDR3 DNA is TGTGCCACCGAGACCGCGGCGGATATGAACACTGAAGCTTCCTTT. Translated: CATETAADMNTEASF.

This clonotype appeared once. A single base separates this from a much larger clone, so it may be a read error. The V call is TRBV6-6, the J call TRBJ2-5, with TRBD2 matching over 8 bases. The germline CDR1 and CDR2 sequences are MNHNY and SVGAGI (reference sequence). The CDR3 contains 15 residues. Unmatched junction bases numbered 11, after V lost 6 bases and J lost 5 bases. CDR3 region: CASRISGMGVETQYF. The CDR3 DNA sequence: TGTGCCAGCAGGATTAGCGGGATGGGAGTCGAGACCCAGTACTTC.